The 7 T cell receptor beta chains in this list originate from one sample, sequenced in a study of T-cell reconstitution after alpha-beta-depleted transplantation in children. This sample's TCRbeta library carried unique molecular identifier barcodes. TCRdb processed the PCR reads anew with MiXCR; each CDR3 protein has one entry. This sample has more than 550,000 distinct CDR3 sequences; about 10% occur once, and the top ten carry less than 4.5%. The sample was PBMCs from the stem cell graft donor, taken from the stem cell graft. These receptors originate from a human donor who donated a stem cell graft to a child with acute myeloid leukemia.

The V and J genes are TRBV25-1 and TRBJ2-7; D uncertain. Trimming took 3 bases from V and 12 from J, leaving 12 bases between them. The CDR3 contains 11 residues. The germline CDR1 and CDR2 sequences are MGHDK and SYGVNS. Here the CDR3 reads CASSENGLSYF. The DNA of the CDR3 is TGTGCCAGCAGTGAGAACGGGCTGTCGTACTTC.

This clonotype was observed a handful of times. The CDR3 region is CASSYSRVSIETQYF. The CDR3 bases are TGTGCCAGCAGTTACTCAAGGGTATCCATAGAGACCCAGTACTTC. V is TRBV6-5 and J is TRBJ2-5; D is uncertain. Trimming cost V 0 bases and J 4 bases, with 12 bases left between them. This CDR3 is built from 15 residues. The germline V gene has CDR1 MNHEY and CDR2 SVGAGI.

The chain recombines TRBV4-2 with TRBJ1-2; maybe TRBD1 (6 bases). The CDR3 covers 15 residues. Trimming removed 1 base from V and 8 bases from J, with 17 bases in between. The germline CDR1 and CDR2 sequences are LGHNA and YNFKEQ. CDR3 region: CASSQGQATSYGYTF. The DNA of the CDR3 is TGTGCCAGCAGCCAAGGACAGGCTACTTCCTACGGCTACACCTTC.

Only a few counts were recorded for this clonotype. The V call is TRBV5-1, the J call TRBJ2-5; 14 bases match TRBD2. V lost 0 bases to trimming and J lost 5 bases; unmatched junction nucleotides: 3. From germline, CDR1 is SGHRS and CDR2 YFSETQ. The CDR3 sequence is 16 residues long. The CDR3 DNA is TGCGCCAGCAGCTTGGGGGGACTAGCGGGAGATGAGACCCAGTACTTC. Its protein product is CASSLGGLAGDETQYF. The variable domain in full, with the rest retrieved from reference TRBV5-1 and TRBJ2-5, is KAGVTQTPRYLIKTRGQQVTLSCSPISGHRSVSWYQQTPGQGLQFLFEYFSETQRNKGNFPGRFSGRQFSNSRSEMNVSTLELGDSALYLCASSLGGLAGDETQYFGPGTRLLVL.

In this sample, this clonotype turned up many times. The chain employs TRBV29-1 and TRBJ2-3; no definite D call. CDR1 and CDR2 from the germline V gene are SQVTM and ANQGSEA. The CDR3 length is 13 residues. V lost 3 bases and J lost 1, with 8 bases in between. DNA for the CDR3: TGCAGCGTTGACGAGCCCGGCACAGATACGCAGTATTTT. This codes for CSVDEPGTDTQYF.

The chain has TRBV3-1 and TRBJ2-1; weak D call: TRBD2 (5 bases). This CDR3 comprises 15 residues. Looked up from germline, CDR1 is LGHDT and CDR2 is YNNKEL (reference sequence). V gave up 4 bases and J gave up 2 bases, with 12 bases separating them. CDR3 DNA sequence: TGTGCCAGCAGCCCCATAGCGTTGACCTACAATGAGCAGTTCTTC. This sequence encodes CASSPIALTYNEQFF.

The rearrangement joins TRBV4-2 to TRBJ1-5; D gene ambiguous. In germline, CDR1 is LGHNA, CDR2 YNFKEQ. Trimming shortened V by 1 base and J by 6 bases, and 16 bases separated the two germline ends. The CDR3 spans 16 residues. CDR3 region: CASSQVDPGVGQPQHF. CDR3 nucleotides: TGTGCCAGCAGCCAAGTGGATCCCGGGGTGGGTCAGCCCCAGCATTTT.